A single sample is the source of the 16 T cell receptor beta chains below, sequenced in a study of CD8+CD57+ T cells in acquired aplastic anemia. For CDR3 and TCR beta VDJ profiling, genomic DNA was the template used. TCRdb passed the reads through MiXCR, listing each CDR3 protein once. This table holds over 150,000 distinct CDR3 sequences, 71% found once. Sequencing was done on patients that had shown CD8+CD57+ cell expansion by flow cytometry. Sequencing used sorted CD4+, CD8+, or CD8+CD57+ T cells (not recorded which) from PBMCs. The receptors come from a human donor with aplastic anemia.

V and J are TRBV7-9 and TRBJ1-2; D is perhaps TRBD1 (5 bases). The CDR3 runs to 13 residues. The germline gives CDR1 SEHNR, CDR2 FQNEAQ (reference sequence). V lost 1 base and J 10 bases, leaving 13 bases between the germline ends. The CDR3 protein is CASSLDRGDAYTF. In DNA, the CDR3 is TGTGCCAGCAGCTTAGATCGGGGGGACGCCTACACCTTC.

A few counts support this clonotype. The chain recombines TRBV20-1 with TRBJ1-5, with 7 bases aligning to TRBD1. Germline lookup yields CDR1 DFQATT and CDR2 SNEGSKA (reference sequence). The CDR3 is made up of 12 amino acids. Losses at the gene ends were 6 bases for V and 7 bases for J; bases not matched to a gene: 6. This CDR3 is CSARQGGQPQHF. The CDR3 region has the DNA TGCAGTGCGAGACAGGGAGGACAGCCCCAGCATTTT.

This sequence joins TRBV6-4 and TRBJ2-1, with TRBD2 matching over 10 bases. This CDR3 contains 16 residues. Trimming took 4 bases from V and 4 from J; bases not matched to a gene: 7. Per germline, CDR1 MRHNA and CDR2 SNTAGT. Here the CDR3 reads CASSVRSGGEYNEQFF. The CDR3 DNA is TGTGCCAGCAGTGTCAGAAGCGGGGGGGAATACAATGAGCAGTTCTTC.

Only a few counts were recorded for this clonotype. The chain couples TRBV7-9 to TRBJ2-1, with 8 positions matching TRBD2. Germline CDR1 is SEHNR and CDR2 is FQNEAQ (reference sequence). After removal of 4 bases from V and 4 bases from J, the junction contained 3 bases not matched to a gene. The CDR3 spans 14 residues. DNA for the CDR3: TGTGCCAGCAGCTGGACTAGCTCTTACAATGAGCAGTTCTTC. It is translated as CASSWTSSYNEQFF.

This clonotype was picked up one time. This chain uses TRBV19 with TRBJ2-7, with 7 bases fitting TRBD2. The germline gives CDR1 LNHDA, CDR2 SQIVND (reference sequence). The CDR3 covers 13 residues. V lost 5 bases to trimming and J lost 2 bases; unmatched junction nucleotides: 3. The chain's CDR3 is CASSAGDAYEQYF. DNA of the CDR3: TGTGCCAGTAGTGCGGGGGACGCCTACGAGCAGTACTTC. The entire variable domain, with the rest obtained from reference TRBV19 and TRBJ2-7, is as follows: DGGITQSPKYLFRKEGQNVTLSCEQNLNHDAMYWYRQDPGQGLRLIYYSQIVNDFQKGDIAEGYSVSREKKESFPLTVTSAQKNPTAFYLCASSAGDAYEQYFGPGTRLTVT.

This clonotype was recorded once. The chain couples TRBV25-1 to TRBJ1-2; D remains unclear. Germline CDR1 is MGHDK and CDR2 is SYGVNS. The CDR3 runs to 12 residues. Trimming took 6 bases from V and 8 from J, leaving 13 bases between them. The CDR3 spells CASSLVGLGYTF. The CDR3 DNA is TGTGCCAGCAGCTTGGTGGGCCTGGGCTACACCTTC.

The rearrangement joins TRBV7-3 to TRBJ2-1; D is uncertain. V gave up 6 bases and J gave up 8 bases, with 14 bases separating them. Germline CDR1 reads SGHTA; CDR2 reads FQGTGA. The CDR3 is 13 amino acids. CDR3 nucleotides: TGTGCCAGCAGGTTAGCCAGTGGGTATGAGCAGTTCTTC. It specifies CASRLASGYEQFF.

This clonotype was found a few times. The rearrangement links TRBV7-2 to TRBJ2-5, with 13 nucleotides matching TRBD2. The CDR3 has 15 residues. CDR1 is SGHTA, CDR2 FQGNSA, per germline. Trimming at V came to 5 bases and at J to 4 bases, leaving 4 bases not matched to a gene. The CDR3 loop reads CASSRTSGSGETQYF. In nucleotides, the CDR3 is TGTGCCAGCAGCCGGACTAGCGGGAGCGGAGAGACCCAGTACTTC.

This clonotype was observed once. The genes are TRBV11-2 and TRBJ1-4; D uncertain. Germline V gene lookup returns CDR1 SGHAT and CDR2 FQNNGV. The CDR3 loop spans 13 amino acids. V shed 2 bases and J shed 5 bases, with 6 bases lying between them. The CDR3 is CASSLSNNEKLFF. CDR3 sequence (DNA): TGTGCCAGCAGCTTATCTAACAATGAAAAACTGTTTTTT.

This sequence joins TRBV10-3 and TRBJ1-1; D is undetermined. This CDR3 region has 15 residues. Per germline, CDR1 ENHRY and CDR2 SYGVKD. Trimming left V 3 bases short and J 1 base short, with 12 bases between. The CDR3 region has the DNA TGTGCCATCAGTGATTATCAGGTCCAGAACACTGAAGCTTTCTTT. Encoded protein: CAISDYQVQNTEAFF.

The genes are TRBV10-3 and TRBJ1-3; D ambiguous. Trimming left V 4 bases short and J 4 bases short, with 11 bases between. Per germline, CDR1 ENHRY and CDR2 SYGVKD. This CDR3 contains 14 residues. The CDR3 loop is CAISVGNLGNTIYF. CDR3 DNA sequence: TGTGCCATCAGTGTGGGGAACCTCGGAAACACCATATATTTT.

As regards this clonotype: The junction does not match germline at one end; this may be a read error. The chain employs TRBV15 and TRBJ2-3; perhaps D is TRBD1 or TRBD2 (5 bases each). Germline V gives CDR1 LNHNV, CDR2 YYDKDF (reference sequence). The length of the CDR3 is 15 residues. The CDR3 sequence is CATSGDGTDLDTQYF. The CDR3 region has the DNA TGTGCCACCAGCGGAGACGGGACCGATTTAGATACGCAGTATTTT.

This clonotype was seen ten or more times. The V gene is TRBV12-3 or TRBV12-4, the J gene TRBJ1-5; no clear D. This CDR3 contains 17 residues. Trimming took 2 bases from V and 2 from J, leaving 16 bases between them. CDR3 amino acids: CASSLSWQRRGNQPQHF. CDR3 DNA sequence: TGTGCCAGCAGTTTATCATGGCAGCGGAGAGGCAATCAGCCCCAGCATTTT.

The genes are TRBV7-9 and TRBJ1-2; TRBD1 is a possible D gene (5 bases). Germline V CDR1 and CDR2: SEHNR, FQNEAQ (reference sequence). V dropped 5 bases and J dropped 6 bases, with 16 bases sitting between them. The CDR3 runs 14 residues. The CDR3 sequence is CASSLGREGNGYTF. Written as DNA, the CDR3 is TGTGCCAGCAGCCTTGGCAGGGAAGGTAATGGCTACACCTTC. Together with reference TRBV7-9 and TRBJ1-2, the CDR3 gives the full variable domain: DTGVSQNPRHKITKRGQNVTFRCDPISEHNRLYWYRQTLGQGPEFLTYFQNEAQLEKSRLLSDRFSAERPKGSFSTLEIQRTEQGDSAMYLCASSLGREGNGYTFGSGTRLTVV.

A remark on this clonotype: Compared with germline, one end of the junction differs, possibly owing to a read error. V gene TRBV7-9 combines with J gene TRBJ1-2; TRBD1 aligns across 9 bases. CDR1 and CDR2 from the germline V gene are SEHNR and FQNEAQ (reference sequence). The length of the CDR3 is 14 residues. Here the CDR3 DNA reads TGCGCCAGCAGCTCGGACAGGGGTTTTTATGGCTACACCTTC. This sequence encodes CASSSDRGFYGYTF.

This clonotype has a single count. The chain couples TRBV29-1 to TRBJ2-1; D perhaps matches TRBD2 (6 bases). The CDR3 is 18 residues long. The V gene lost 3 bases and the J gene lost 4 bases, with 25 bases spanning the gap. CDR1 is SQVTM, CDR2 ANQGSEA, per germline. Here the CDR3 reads CSVEGRTSPPFLYNEQFF. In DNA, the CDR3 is TGCAGCGTTGAGGGAAGAACTAGCCCACCCTTCCTTTACAATGAGCAGTTCTTC.